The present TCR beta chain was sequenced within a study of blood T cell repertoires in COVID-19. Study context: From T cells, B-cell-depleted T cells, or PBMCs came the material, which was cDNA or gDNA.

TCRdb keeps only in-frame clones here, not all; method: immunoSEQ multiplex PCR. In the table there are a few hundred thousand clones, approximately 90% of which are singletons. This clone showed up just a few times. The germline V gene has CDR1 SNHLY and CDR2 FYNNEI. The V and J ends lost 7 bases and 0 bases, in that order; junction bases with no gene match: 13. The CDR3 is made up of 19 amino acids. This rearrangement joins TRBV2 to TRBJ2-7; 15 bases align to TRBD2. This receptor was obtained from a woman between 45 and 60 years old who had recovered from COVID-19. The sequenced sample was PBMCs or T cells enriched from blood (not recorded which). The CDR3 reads CASTVLGLAGGIFSYEQYF. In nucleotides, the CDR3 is TGTGCCAGCACCGTCCTGGGACTAGCGGGGGGCATTTTCTCCTACGAGCAGTACTTC.